Listed below are T cell receptor beta chains from one sample, sequenced in a study of CD8+ T cells in alopecia areata. Generated by immunoSEQ multiplex PCR, the TCRdb table keeps only in-frame clones and is missing some. The data contain more than 200,000 clones, 67% of them singletons. The sample was CD4+ T cells sorted from blood, taken at week 0. These receptors were collected from a human donor with alopecia areata. Both conserved end residues are part of each CDR3. The D gene is left open where the match is weak. Only some rows state a clone size, as once, few, many or a class for expanded clones.

NA,few,TRBJ1-3,TRBV14,CASSPTQGLRTIYF,TGTGCCAGCAGCCCTACCCAGGGTCTCCGCACCATATATTTT
NA,NA,TRBJ2-2,TRBV29-1,CSVGQVNTGELFF,TGCAGCGTTGGACAGGTGAACACCGGGGAGCTGTTTTTT
NA,NA,TRBJ2-7,TRBV30,CAWTLKGGREEQYF,TGTGCCTGGACCCTGAAGGGGGGTCGAGAGGAGCAGTACTTC
NA,NA,TRBJ2-5,TRBV5-6,CASSPSAGQETQYF,TGTGCCAGCAGCCCTTCGGCGGGCCAAGAGACCCAGTACTTC
NA,many,TRBJ2-5,TRBV5-6,CASSLRVMGRETQYF,TGTGCCAGCAGCTTGAGGGTAATGGGAAGGGAGACCCAGTACTTC
NA,NA,TRBJ2-5,TRBV7-9,CASSFGGQETQYF,TGTGCCAGCAGCTTTGGGGGCCAAGAGACCCAGTACTTC
NA,NA,TRBJ1-1,TRBV7-2,CASSQGARREAFF,TGTGCCAGCAGCCAAGGGGCCCGACGAGAGGCTTTCTTT
NA,NA,TRBJ2-6,TRBV11-2,CASTPVSGANVLTF,TGTGCCAGCACGCCGGTCTCAGGGGCCAACGTCCTGACTTTC
NA,NA,TRBJ2-3,TRBV15,CATSRDPADTQYF,TGTGCCACCAGCAGAGATCCGGCGGATACGCAGTATTTT
NA,NA,TRBJ1-4,TRBV18,CASSAGTRIYATNEKLFF,TGTGCCAGCTCGGCCGGGACGAGGATATACGCAACTAATGAAAAACTGTTTTTT
TRBD1,NA,TRBJ1-1,TRBV6-5,CASNPDRGVTEAFF,TGTGCCAGCAATCCCGACAGGGGGGTTACTGAAGCTTTCTTT
NA,NA,TRBJ1-2,TRBV5-1,CASSLDVGTGYTF,TGCGCCAGCAGCCTAGACGTAGGCACTGGCTACACCTTC
NA,NA,TRBJ1-1,TRBV25-1,CASSEGPGTEAFF,TGTGCCAGCAGTGAGGGGCCGGGCACTGAAGCTTTCTTT
NA,NA,TRBJ2-7,TRBV15,CATSRDRAEQYF,TGTGCCACCAGCAGAGATCGGGCCGAGCAGTACTTC
NA,NA,TRBJ2-3,TRBV10-3,CATAGILRTDTQYF,TGTGCCACCGCCGGGATCCTTCGCACAGATACGCAGTATTTT
TRBD1,NA,TRBJ2-7,TRBV5-6,CASSAGTGLEQYF,TGTGCCAGCAGCGCCGGGACAGGGCTTGAGCAGTACTTC
TRBD1,few,TRBJ2-1,TRBV30,CAWSRDRGVEQFF,TGTGCCTGGAGTCGGGACAGGGGTGTTGAGCAGTTCTTC
TRBD2,NA,TRBJ2-7,TRBV27,CASTPSRGVSYEQYF,TGTGCCAGCACTCCCTCGCGGGGGGTGAGCTACGAGCAGTACTTC
NA,NA,TRBJ2-7,TRBV15,CATSRDQQGEQYF,TGTGCCACCAGCAGAGATCAGCAAGGCGAGCAGTACTTC
NA,few,TRBJ1-6,TRBV7-8,CASSPREVWDSPLHF,TGTGCCAGCAGCCCTAGGGAGGTCTGGGATTCACCCCTCCACTTT
TRBD2,NA,TRBJ2-7,TRBV19,CASSIGGGPYEQYF,TGTGCCAGTAGTATCGGCGGGGGGCCTTACGAGCAGTACTTC
NA,NA,TRBJ1-1,TRBV30,CAWTSVLGEAFF,TGTGCCTGGACCTCAGTTTTGGGTGAAGCTTTCTTT
NA,NA,TRBJ2-7,TRBV6-5,CATSQAATYEQYF,TGTGCCACCAGCCAGGCGGCTACCTACGAGCAGTACTTC
NA,NA,TRBJ2-7,TRBV4-2,CASSQVDSYEQYF,TGTGCCAGCAGCCAAGTGGATTCCTACGAGCAGTACTTC
NA,NA,TRBJ2-5,TRBV6-5,CASRAGLRETQYF,TGTGCCAGCAGGGCTGGACTGCGAGAGACCCAGTACTTC
NA,few,TRBJ1-6,TRBV7-2,CASSLAWTVNSPLHF,TGTGCCAGCAGCTTAGCTTGGACAGTTAATTCACCCCTCCACTTT
TRBD1,NA,TRBJ2-7,TRBV5-6,CASSTSGQIGEQYF,TGTGCCAGCAGTACCTCGGGACAGATTGGGGAGCAGTACTTC
TRBD1,NA,TRBJ2-5,TRBV7-3,CACARDREETQYF,TGTGCCTGCGCCAGGGACAGAGAAGAGACCCAGTACTTC
NA,NA,TRBJ1-4,TRBV7-8,CASSQYARGPREGEKLFF,TGTGCCAGCAGCCAATACGCACGGGGGCCCCGGGAGGGTGAAAAACTGTTTTTT
NA,NA,TRBJ2-5,TRBV5-1,CASSLEGHSQETQYF,TGCGCCAGCAGCTTGGAGGGCCATAGTCAAGAGACCCAGTACTTC
NA,once,TRBJ2-1,TRBV30,CAWSVNNEQFF,TGTGCCTGGAGTGTAAACAATGAGCAGTTCTTC
TRBD1,NA,TRBJ2-6,TRBV27,CAKEGQGRWSGANVLTF,TGTGCGAAGGAGGGACAGGGACGGTGGTCTGGGGCCAACGTCCTGACTTTC
NA,NA,TRBJ2-2,TRBV5-1,CASSLAGGQFTGELFF,TGCGCCAGCAGCTTGGCCGGGGGACAGTTCACCGGGGAGCTGTTTTTT
TRBD2,NA,TRBJ2-3,TRBV4-3,CASSQDPPGASGALKQYF,TGCGCCAGCAGCCAAGATCCCCCCGGGGCTAGCGGGGCACTGAAGCAGTATTTT
NA,NA,TRBJ2-2,TRBV11-2,CASIRTTTNTGELFF,TGTGCCAGCATCCGGACTACCACAAACACCGGGGAGCTGTTTTTT
NA,NA,TRBJ2-2,TRBV25-1,CASSGLSEGTNTGELFF,TGTGCCAGCAGTGGGCTGTCGGAAGGGACGAACACCGGGGAGCTGTTTTTT
NA,few,TRBJ1-6,TRBV9,CASSRDTSSPLHF,TGTGCCAGCAGCCGGGACACAAGTTCACCCCTCCACTTT
NA,NA,TRBJ1-2,TRBV30,CAWKGGANYGYTF,TGTGCCTGGAAAGGGGGTGCTAACTATGGCTACACCTTC
NA,NA,TRBJ1-1,TRBV29-1,CSVSTGGNTEAFF,TGCAGCGTTTCGACTGGAGGGAACACTGAAGCTTTCTTT
NA,NA,TRBJ1-1,TRBV4-3,CASSQGYIAFF,TGCGCCAGCAGCCAAGGGTATATTGCTTTCTTT
NA,NA,TRBJ2-2,TRBV7-9,CASSTRFRENTGELFF,TGTGCCAGCAGCACTCGATTCAGGGAGAACACCGGGGAGCTGTTTTTT
NA,NA,TRBJ1-1,TRBV30,CAWSGQGQSEAFF,TGTGCCTGGAGCGGGCAGGGCCAGTCTGAAGCTTTCTTT
NA,NA,TRBJ2-2,TRBV6-5,CASSPVRGELFF,TGTGCCAGCAGTCCCGTTCGAGGGGAGCTGTTTTTT
NA,few,TRBJ2-4,TRBV30,CAWLPWGKNIQYF,TGTGCCTGGCTTCCTTGGGGCAAAAACATTCAGTACTTC
TRBD1,NA,TRBJ2-1,TRBV9,CASSDRDRGLNEQFF,TGTGCCAGCAGCGACCGGGACAGGGGGCTTAATGAGCAGTTCTTC
NA,NA,TRBJ2-5,TRBV11-2,CASSPGTYRETQYF,TGTGCCAGCAGCCCCGGGACTTACAGAGAGACCCAGTACTTC
NA,few,TRBJ1-4,TRBV20-1,CSTREGEKLFF,TGCAGTACTCGGGAGGGTGAAAAACTGTTTTTT
NA,NA,TRBJ1-2,TRBV7-3,CASSSHGGHGYTF,TGTGCCAGCAGCTCCCACGGGGGACATGGCTACACCTTC
TRBD1,NA,TRBJ2-2,TRBV7-9,CASTLGSGTATGELFF,TGTGCCAGCACCTTAGGGTCCGGGACAGCCACCGGGGAGCTGTTTTTT
TRBD1,NA,TRBJ2-2,TRBV7-9,CASSSPWTGGPPGELFF,TGTGCCAGCAGCAGTCCCTGGACAGGGGGCCCTCCCGGGGAGCTGTTTTTT
TRBD1,NA,TRBJ2-1,TRBV29-1,CSVDRGSEQFF,TGCAGCGTGGACAGGGGTAGTGAGCAGTTCTTC
NA,NA,TRBJ1-1,TRBV11-2,CASSYSLEGHTEAFF,TGTGCCAGCAGCTACAGTCTCGAGGGGCACACTGAAGCTTTCTTT
TRBD2,once,TRBJ2-3,TRBV30,CAWTTSGGTDTQYF,TGTGCCTGGACAACTAGCGGGGGGACAGATACGCAGTATTTT
NA,NA,TRBJ1-2,TRBV29-1,CSSGEAPNYGYTF,TGCAGCTCTGGGGAGGCTCCTAACTATGGCTACACCTTC
TRBD1,NA,TRBJ2-5,TRBV7-7,CASSLQGHRETQYF,TGTGCTAGCAGCTTACAGGGGCACAGGGAGACCCAGTACTTC
NA,NA,TRBJ1-2,TRBV30,CAWSAQGVRMLSYTF,TGTGCCTGGAGTGCTCAGGGAGTGAGGATGCTTAGCTACACCTTC
NA,NA,TRBJ2-2,TRBV2,CASSLGQEGTGELFF,TGTGCCAGCAGCCTAGGACAGGAGGGGACCGGGGAGCTGTTTTTT
TRBD2,NA,TRBJ2-1,TRBV11-2,CASSLASGAAGNEQFF,TGTGCCAGCAGCTTAGCTAGCGGGGCTGCGGGCAATGAGCAGTTCTTC
NA,once,TRBJ2-7,TRBV27,CASSSSGLRRYEQYF,TGTGCCAGCAGTTCCTCAGGACTACGTCGCTACGAGCAGTACTTC
TRBD1,NA,TRBJ2-3,TRBV29-1,CSVWDRRSTDTQYF,TGCAGCGTTTGGGACAGGCGAAGCACAGATACGCAGTATTTT